Below, 5 T cell receptor beta chains from the same sample are listed, as sequenced in a study of T-cell reconstitution after alpha-beta-depleted transplantation in children. During its preparation, the TCRbeta library received unique molecular identifiers. TCRdb re-called the PCR reads through MiXCR, storing one row per CDR3 protein. This repertoire shows roughly 570,000 distinct CDR3 sequences, more than 20% found once; its top ten account for 30% to 45%. The sequences come from PBMCs, collected before TCRalphabeta/CD19-depleted stem cell transplant. The receptors shown here come from a boy under two years old with Wiskott-Aldrich syndrome, due to receive a stem cell transplant.

The table lists this clonotype with a few counts. The chain joins TRBV9 to TRBJ2-1; possibly TRBD1 or TRBD2 for D (7 bases each). From germline, CDR1 is SGDLS and CDR2 YYNGEE. The CDR3 sequence is 15 residues long. Trimming pared 4 bases from V and 2 bases from J, leaving 13 bases between. CDR3: CASSTGEGAYNEQFF. DNA for the CDR3: TGTGCCAGCAGCACAGGGGAGGGGGCCTACAATGAGCAGTTCTTC.

This clonotype was seen a handful of times. The chain carries TRBV4-1 and TRBJ2-1, with TRBD2 matching 7 bases. Germline CDR1 is MGHRA and CDR2 is YSYEKL. V gave up 1 base and J gave up 2 bases; unmatched junction bases: 8. CDR3 length equals 17 residues. Here the CDR3 reads CASSQVELLATYNEQFF. CDR3 DNA: TGCGCCAGCAGCCAAGTGGAGCTACTAGCGACCTACAATGAGCAGTTCTTC.

The chain employs TRBV20-1 and TRBJ2-2; D call uncertain. The V end was cut by 1 base, the J end by 3 bases, with 18 bases between. The germline gives CDR1 DFQATT, CDR2 SNEGSKA (reference sequence). CDR3 length: 17 amino acids. CDR3 nucleotides: TGCAGTGCTAGAGCTGGTCTGGCGCCACGATACACCGGGGAGCTGTTTTTT. Encoded protein: CSARAGLAPRYTGELFF.

The V call is TRBV12-3 or TRBV12-4, the J call TRBJ2-5; D tentatively fits TRBD1 or TRBD2 (6 bases each). V lost 6 bases, J lost 2 bases, and 13 bases lay in between. The CDR3 loop spans 14 amino acids. The CDR3 DNA follows: TGTGCCAGCAGCCCAGGGGCGGGACAAGAGACCCAGTACTTC. It translates to CASSPGAGQETQYF.

This clonotype was observed a handful of times. This sequence joins TRBV7-9 and TRBJ2-7; D not resolved. The germline CDR1 and CDR2 sequences are SEHNR and FQNEAQ (reference sequence). Trimming took 3 bases from V and 2 from J, leaving 11 bases between them. This CDR3 is built from 14 residues. The CDR3 region is CASSFLSGAYEQYF. DNA of the CDR3: TGTGCCAGCAGCTTCTTGTCCGGAGCCTACGAGCAGTACTTC.